These 32 T cell receptor beta chains share one sample of origin, sequenced in a study of identical twins. From the 5' RACE reads, TCRdb called clonotypes with MiXCR, one entry per CDR3 protein. The sample records approximately 890,000 distinct CDR3 sequences, around an eighth being singletons. These sequences were also reported in another study, on yellow fever vaccine responses in identical twins.

The sequencing input was PBMCs. The receptors were sampled from a woman between 18 and 29 years old in good health.

This clonotype has a handful of counts. The chain joins TRBV3-1 to TRBJ2-7, with D possibly TRBD1 on 5 matching bases. Germline V gene lookup returns CDR1 LGHDT and CDR2 YNNKEL (reference sequence). CDR3 size: 14 residues. Trimming shortened V by 1 base and J by 0 bases, and 7 bases separated the two germline ends. CDR3 loop: CASSQGQRSYEQYF. The CDR3 DNA follows: TGTGCCAGCAGCCAAGGACAGCGCTCCTACGAGCAGTACTTC.

This clonotype has more than one count but fewer than ten. The chain joins TRBV18 to TRBJ2-1; 10 bases are a match to TRBD2. Unmatched junction bases numbered 8, after V lost 8 bases and J lost 10 bases. Germline V gene data show CDR1 as KGHSH and CDR2 as LQKENI. This CDR3 has 13 residues. The CDR3 sequence: CASVGLAEGEQFF. The CDR3 nucleotides read TGTGCCAGCGTAGGACTAGCGGAGGGGGAGCAGTTCTTC.

This clonotype occurred many times. The rearrangement joins TRBV10-2 to TRBJ1-2, with a possible D match to TRBD1 (5 bases). The CDR3 totals 15 residues. V gave up 4 bases and J gave up 4 bases, with 16 bases separating them. Germline V gives CDR1 WSHSY, CDR2 SAAADI. The CDR3 sequence: CASSGGDGVLYGYTF. The CDR3 DNA reads as TGCGCCAGCAGTGGGGGGGACGGAGTCCTCTATGGCTACACCTTC.

This chain uses TRBV15 with TRBJ1-6, with no clear D. Germline V gene sequence: CDR1 LNHNV, CDR2 YYDKDF (reference sequence). Between the trimmed V and J ends, which lost 0 bases and 7 bases, there was a span of 10 bases. This CDR3 contains 15 residues. The CDR3 DNA reads as TGTGCCACCAGCAGAGATTTCCTTGGGAATTCACCCCTCCACTTT. It encodes CATSRDFLGNSPLHF.

This chain uses TRBV2 with TRBJ2-1; TRBD2 matches 13 bases. V was pared by 1 base and J by 3 bases, with 24 bases of the junction left unmatched. The CDR3 loop spans 24 amino acids. The germline V gene has CDR1 SNHLY and CDR2 FYNNEI. The CDR3 DNA is TGTGCCAGCAGTGAAGGGGGCGCGGAGACATCCGGGACTAGCGGGGCGGCCTACTACAATGAGCAGTTCTTC. This translates into CASSEGGAETSGTSGAAYYNEQFF. The full variable domain, in which reference TRBV2 and TRBJ2-1 provide the parts outside the CDR3, is EPEVTQTPSHQVTQMGQEVILRCVPISNHLYFYWYRQILGQKVEFLVSFYNNEISEKSEIFDDQFSVERPDGSNFTLKIRSTKLEDSAMYFCASSEGGAETSGTSGAAYYNEQFFGPGTRLTVL.

This clonotype was recorded a few times. V is TRBV5-1 and J is TRBJ2-4; the D is unclear. The CDR3 runs to 12 residues. Germline-derived CDR1 and CDR2 are SGHRS and YFSETQ. V dropped 4 bases and J dropped 8 bases, with 10 bases sitting between them. Written as DNA, the CDR3 is TGCGCCAGCAGCCACCTTGGGGACATTCAGTACTTC. Its translation: CASSHLGDIQYF.

The V gene is TRBV11-2, the J gene TRBJ1-1; D is uncertain. Germline CDR1 is SGHAT and CDR2 is FQNNGV. V was pared by 5 bases and J by 1 base, with 11 bases between. The CDR3 consists of 14 residues. In DNA, the CDR3 is TGTGCCAGCAGCCCCAATCGCAAGAACACTGAAGCTTTCTTT. It translates to CASSPNRKNTEAFF.

This clonotype has a count of ten or more. This chain links TRBV4-1 with TRBJ1-5, with 7 bases matching TRBD1. From germline, CDR1 is MGHRA and CDR2 YSYEKL. CDR3 size: 18 residues. The V segment lost 0 bases and the J segment 4 bases; nucleotides outside the gene matches: 12. CDR3 sequence: CASSQDKGQGQLNQPQHF. Here the CDR3 DNA reads TGCGCCAGCAGCCAAGATAAGGGCCAGGGACAGCTAAATCAGCCCCAGCATTTT.

This clonotype was detected many times. This chain connects TRBV13 to TRBJ1-1, with D unclear. This CDR3 has 13 residues. The ends were cut back, 1 base at V and 5 bases at J, with 8 bases in the middle. The germline V gene has CDR1 PRHDT and CDR2 FYEKMQ (reference sequence). This CDR3 reads CASSLESGTEAFF. CDR3 nucleotide sequence: TGTGCCAGCAGCTTAGAGTCTGGAACTGAAGCTTTCTTT.

In this sample, this clonotype turned up a few times. The chain uses TRBV29-1 and TRBJ2-2; D not resolved. The CDR3 runs 11 residues. Trimming left V 5 bases short and J 3 bases short, with 4 bases between. Germline assignment: CDR1 SQVTM and CDR2 ANQGSEA. CDR3 loop: CSVLHTGELFF. Written as DNA, the CDR3 is TGCAGCGTTTTACACACCGGGGAGCTGTTTTTT.

CDR3 nucleotide sequence: TGTGCCAGCAGTGTGGGACAGGGATTCCGGGAGCTGTTTTTT. It codes for CASSVGQGFRELFF. V gene TRBV6-1 combines with J gene TRBJ2-2; 9 nucleotides match TRBD1. The germline V gene has CDR1 MNHNS and CDR2 SASEGT. Losses at the gene ends were 4 bases for V and 9 bases for J; bases not matched to a gene: 6. The CDR3 runs to 14 residues.

This clonotype was counted at least ten times. The V call is TRBV24-1, the J call TRBJ1-2, with 9 positions matching TRBD1. Germline CDR1 and CDR2: KGHDR and SFDVKD. The CDR3 has 15 residues. The ends lost 5 bases at V and 7 bases at J; junction bases unmatched: 10. The chain's CDR3 is CATSGGGQGTFGYTF. The CDR3, as DNA: TGTGCCACCAGTGGGGGTGGACAGGGGACGTTTGGCTACACCTTC.

This clonotype occurred many times. This sequence joins TRBV29-1 and TRBJ2-1, with 9 bases matching TRBD1. The junction had 6 bases not matched to a gene; V was cut back by 7 bases and J by 5 bases. Germline V gene lookup returns CDR1 SQVTM and CDR2 ANQGSEA. The CDR3 totals 13 residues. The CDR3 region is CSAWTGANNEQFF. CDR3 DNA sequence: TGCAGCGCCTGGACAGGGGCCAACAATGAGCAGTTCTTC.

There are a few counts of this clonotype. The gene calls are TRBV7-2 and TRBJ2-7, with 8 nucleotides matching TRBD1. The CDR3 contains 15 residues. Trimming at V came to 5 bases and at J to 0 bases, leaving 6 bases not matched to a gene. From germline, CDR1 is SGHTA and CDR2 FQGNSA. This CDR3 reads CASSPGTGISYEQYF. CDR3 coding DNA: TGTGCCAGCAGCCCCGGGACAGGAATCTCCTACGAGCAGTACTTC.

J is TRBJ1-1 and V is TRBV20-1, with 7 positions matching TRBD1. Trimming cost V 6 bases and J 0 bases; bases outside gene matches: 7. Germline V gene lookup returns CDR1 DFQATT and CDR2 SNEGSKA (reference sequence). CDR3 length equals 14 residues. CDR3 sequence (DNA): TGCAGTGCCAACGGGACAGCCGTGAACACTGAAGCTTTCTTT. Translating it yields CSANGTAVNTEAFF.

This clonotype came up a few times. The rearrangement uses TRBV15 and TRBJ1-3; 11 nucleotides line up with TRBD1. The V gene end was trimmed by 0 bases and the J gene end by 8 bases; junction bases not matched to a gene: 12. The CDR3 spans 18 residues. The germline gives CDR1 LNHNV, CDR2 YYDKDF (reference sequence). The DNA of the CDR3 is TGTGCCACCAGCAGAGACCTTGGACCGGGACAGGGGGTAGACACCATATATTTT. Its protein product is CATSRDLGPGQGVDTIYF.

This clonotype was seen repeatedly, ten times or more. The junction departs from the called germline gene at one end, perhaps through a read error. This sequence joins TRBV11-2 and TRBJ1-1, with 8 positions matching TRBD1. Looked up from germline, CDR1 is SGHAT and CDR2 is FQNNGV. The CDR3 is 13 residues long. DNA for the CDR3: TGCGCCAGCAGCCCCGACAGGGGCACTGAAGCTTTCTTT. Translation gives CASSPDRGTEAFF.

The chain is built from TRBV3-1 and TRBJ1-1, with D perhaps matching TRBD1 (6 bases). V lost 0 bases to trimming and J lost 3 bases, with 20 bases between them. Germline CDR1 LGHDT, CDR2 YNNKEL (reference sequence). The CDR3 runs to 18 residues. In DNA, the CDR3 is TGTGCCAGCAGCCAAGATCGGCCGGGGGCAGGGAGTGACACTGAAGCTTTCTTT. It yields the protein CASSQDRPGAGSDTEAFF.

This clonotype was observed at least ten times. The chain combines TRBV6-5 with TRBJ1-1; perhaps TRBD1 as D (5 bases). Trimming pared 0 bases from V and 2 bases from J, leaving 10 bases between. The CDR3 has 15 amino acids. Germline-derived CDR1 and CDR2 are MNHEY and SVGAGI. CDR3 nucleotides: TGTGCCAGCAGTTACTCGGGGCTCGTTAACACTGAAGCTTTCTTT. Residues: CASSYSGLVNTEAFF.

This clonotype was detected ten times or more. V usage is TRBV20-1 and J usage is TRBJ1-6; D ambiguous. Germline CDR1 is DFQATT and CDR2 is SNEGSKA (reference sequence). V shed 4 bases and J shed 0 bases, with 10 bases lying between them. CDR3 size: 15 residues. The CDR3 sequence is CSAMTLSSYNSPLHF. DNA for the CDR3: TGCAGTGCTATGACCCTAAGCTCCTATAATTCACCCCTCCACTTT.

This clonotype was seen a handful of times. J is TRBJ2-5 and V is TRBV2; 11 bases match TRBD2. After removal of 5 bases from V and 3 bases from J, the junction contained 14 bases not matched to a gene. Germline values: CDR1 SNHLY, CDR2 FYNNEI. The CDR3 runs to 18 residues. Here the CDR3 reads CASSPELAGVILEETQYF. The CDR3 DNA reads TGTGCCAGCAGTCCCGAACTAGCGGGAGTTATTCTGGAAGAGACCCAGTACTTC.

The rearrangement uses TRBV5-1 and TRBJ2-2, with D perhaps TRBD1 or TRBD2 (6 bases each). The V gene's germline CDR1 is SGHRS and CDR2 YFSETQ. The CDR3 length is 15 residues. Deletions cut 2 bases from V and 3 bases from J, with 11 bases between. CDR3 residues: CASSLQGGDTGELFF. CDR3 sequence (DNA): TGCGCCAGCAGCTTACAGGGCGGGGACACCGGGGAGCTGTTTTTT.

This clonotype has just a few counts. The chain links TRBV5-1 to TRBJ1-2; maybe TRBD1 (6 bases). This CDR3 is 13 amino acids long. The V gene's germline CDR1 is SGHRS and CDR2 YFSETQ. Trimming took off 4 bases at V and 8 bases at J, with 15 bases between the two ends. CDR3 DNA sequence: TGCGCCAGCAGCACCCGACAGCAGGGGGGCTACACCTTC. It is translated as CASSTRQQGGYTF.

A few counts support this clonotype. The rearrangement joins TRBV10-3 to TRBJ2-3, with a possible D match to TRBD1 (5 bases). The CDR3 length is 14 residues. Trimming removed 6 bases at V and 2 bases at J, with 12 bases between. Germline V gene lookup returns CDR1 ENHRY and CDR2 SYGVKD. DNA of the CDR3: TGTGCCATCAGCGGAACGGACAACACAGATACGCAGTATTTT. As protein: CAISGTDNTDTQYF.

This clonotype was detected many times. The chain carries TRBV4-1 and TRBJ2-1, with 8 bases fitting TRBD2. The CDR3 has 16 residues. Looked up from germline, CDR1 is MGHRA and CDR2 is YSYEKL. Trimming took 1 base from V and 0 from J; bases not matched to a gene: 2. Written as DNA, the CDR3 is TGCGCCAGCAGCCAAGTCGGGAGGGGCTCCTACAATGAGCAGTTCTTC. It is translated as CASSQVGRGSYNEQFF.

The chain employs TRBV19 and TRBJ2-5; D is undetermined. Per the germline V gene, CDR1 is LNHDA and CDR2 is SQIVND (reference sequence). The ends were cut back, 1 base at V and 0 bases at J, with 12 bases in the middle. CDR3 length: 16 residues. The CDR3 loop reads CASSIGRWGYQETQYF. The CDR3 DNA follows: TGTGCCAGTAGTATAGGGCGTTGGGGATACCAAGAGACCCAGTACTTC.

This clonotype occurred many times. This rearrangement joins TRBV5-1 to TRBJ2-7, with 7 bases that match TRBD1. The junction had 0 bases not matched to a gene; V was cut back by 3 bases and J by 0 bases. CDR1 and CDR2 from the germline V gene are SGHRS and YFSETQ. The CDR3 spans 13 residues. The CDR3 nucleotides read TGCGCCAGCAGCTGGGACAGCTCCTACGAGCAGTACTTC. Amino acid sequence: CASSWDSSYEQYF.

The chain carries TRBV20-1 and TRBJ2-1; the D gene is possibly TRBD1 (5 bases). The ends were cut back, 0 bases at V and 10 bases at J, with 13 bases in the middle. The CDR3 covers 13 residues. Germline loops: CDR1 DFQATT, CDR2 SNEGSKA (reference sequence). The CDR3 coding sequence is TGCAGTGCTAGAGATCTCGACAGCCGGGAGCAGTTCTTC. Its translation: CSARDLDSREQFF.

The rearrangement joins TRBV10-3 to TRBJ2-1, with D perhaps TRBD1 or TRBD2 (5 bases each). Germline-derived CDR1 and CDR2 are ENHRY and SYGVKD. The germline V and J ends were trimmed by 3 bases and 4 bases, with 10 bases remaining between them. There are 14 residues in the CDR3. The CDR3 protein is CAISDRGQYNEQFF. The CDR3 DNA reads as TGTGCCATCAGTGACCGGGGCCAATACAATGAGCAGTTCTTC.

The table lists this clonotype with many counts. The chain couples TRBV3-1 to TRBJ2-5; D unclear. Germline values: CDR1 LGHDT, CDR2 YNNKEL (reference sequence). Trimming took 0 bases from V and 5 from J, leaving 7 bases between them. The CDR3 has 13 amino acids. The CDR3 nucleotides are TGTGCCAGCAGCCAAGACAGGCGGGAGACCCAGTACTTC. It encodes CASSQDRRETQYF.

This clonotype has only a few counts. The chain couples TRBV7-8 to TRBJ2-2, with 10 bases lining up with TRBD2. Germline V gives CDR1 SGHVS, CDR2 FQNEAQ. With V trimmed by 3 bases and J by 2 bases, 6 bases remained unmatched. This CDR3 is 17 amino acids long. CDR3 region: CASSFPERGGNTGELFF. CDR3 sequence (DNA): TGTGCCAGCAGCTTTCCGGAGCGGGGGGGCAACACCGGGGAGCTGTTTTTT.

A remark on this clonotype: A read error may be the cause here, since a much bigger clone is one base away. The genes are TRBV28 and TRBJ1-2, with a tentative D call TRBD1 (6 bases). Trimming removed 3 bases at V and 8 bases at J, with 19 bases between. The CDR3 extends over 15 amino acids. Germline assignment: CDR1 MDHEN and CDR2 SYDVKM. In nucleotides, the CDR3 is TGTGCCAGCAGTTTTTCACGGGAGGGGGTCTTGGGCTACACCTTC. This gives the protein CASSFSREGVLGYTF.